The 26 T cell receptor beta chains below all came from one sample that was sequenced in a study of sequential checkpoint blockade in melanoma. Treatment described: randomized to nivolumab then ipilimumab (arm A) or the reverse (arm B). Produced via immunoSEQ multiplex PCR; TCRdb's table is partial and in-frame only. The sample shows around 1,800 clones, around 20% of them seen only once. The source material was tumor tissue (inferred from file names), sampled from a patient given nivolumab and ipilimumab in sequence. The receptors originated from a human donor with melanoma.

The chain combines TRBV30 with TRBJ2-3; possible D gene TRBD1, 6 bases. From germline, CDR1 is GTSNPN and CDR2 SVGIG (reference sequence). V shed 2 bases and J shed 4 bases, with 7 bases lying between them. The CDR3 runs 12 residues. The CDR3 reads CAWSPGADTQYF. In DNA form, the CDR3 reads TGTGCCTGGAGTCCAGGGGCAGATACGCAGTATTTT.

In nucleotides, the CDR3 is TGTGCCAGCAGGCCCCCTTTAGGACTAGCGGGTGACAATGAGCAGTTCTTC. Translated: CASRPPLGLAGDNEQFF. The chain joins TRBV6-8 to TRBJ2-1; TRBD2 matches 11 bases. CDR1 MNHGY and CDR2 SAAAGT come from the germline V gene. CDR3 length: 17 residues. V was pared by 6 bases and J by 5 bases, with 12 bases of the junction left unmatched.

The chain links TRBV28 to TRBJ1-1; TRBD1 agrees at 9 bases. The V gene's germline CDR1 is MDHEN and CDR2 SYDVKM. This CDR3 has 14 amino acids. V lost 6 bases and J lost 5; bases outside the gene matches: 7. The CDR3 is CASREDRGGTEAFF. The CDR3 DNA sequence: TGTGCCAGCAGGGAAGACAGGGGGGGGACTGAAGCTTTCTTT. Looking up the rest from reference TRBV28 and TRBJ1-1 gives the full variable domain: DVKVTQSSRYLVKRTGEKVFLECVQDMDHENMFWYRQDPGLGLRLIYFSYDVKMKEKGDIPEGYSVSREKKERFSLILESASTNQTSMYLCASREDRGGTEAFFGQGTRLTVV.

This clone is categorized as medium-sized. This sequence joins TRBV28 and TRBJ2-1; TRBD1 matches at 9 bases. Germline V gives CDR1 MDHEN, CDR2 SYDVKM. Trimming removed 6 bases from V and 6 bases from J; junction bases left unmatched: 12. The CDR3 is made up of 16 amino acids. The CDR3 DNA is TGTGCCAGCAGGGCCCTCAAGGGACAGGGCTTCAATGAGCAGTTCTTC. Translated, it gives CASRALKGQGFNEQFF.

This clone was counted a few times. The V gene is TRBV6-8, the J gene TRBJ2-7; 7 positions agree with TRBD2. The ends lost 0 bases at V and 0 bases at J; junction bases unmatched: 14. This CDR3 has 19 amino acids. Germline-derived CDR1 and CDR2 are MNHGY and SAAAGT. The chain's CDR3 is CASSYSPSGRNAFSYEQYF. CDR3 nucleotides: TGTGCCAGCAGTTACTCGCCTAGCGGTCGGAACGCTTTCTCCTACGAGCAGTACTTC.

The genes are TRBV6-8 and TRBJ1-5; D is uncertain. V lost 2 bases, J lost 2 bases, and 7 bases lay in between. CDR3 length: 14 residues. Germline V gene lookup returns CDR1 MNHGY and CDR2 SAAAGT. This CDR3 reads CASSYVTGNQPQHF. CDR3 coding DNA: TGTGCCAGCAGTTACGTTACAGGCAATCAGCCCCAGCATTTT.

This clone was counted only a few times. The J gene is TRBJ2-5, the V gene TRBV6-8; no firm D call. Trimming removed 4 bases at V and 5 bases at J, with 8 bases between. The CDR3 sequence is 12 residues long. Germline CDR1 is MNHGY and CDR2 is SAAAGT. The CDR3 loop is CASSWGRETQYF. The CDR3 DNA reads TGTGCCAGCAGTTGGGGTCGGGAGACCCAGTACTTC.

The chain uses TRBV6-8 and TRBJ1-4; D ambiguous. V was trimmed by 5 bases and J by 7 bases, leaving 14 bases between them. Germline CDR1 reads MNHGY; CDR2 reads SAAAGT. CDR3 length: 14 amino acids. The CDR3 here is CASSAERVSEKLFF. DNA of the CDR3: TGTGCCAGCAGTGCGGAAAGGGTTAGTGAAAAACTGTTTTTT.

V and J are TRBV14 and TRBJ2-1; 9 positions agree with TRBD2. The CDR3 sequence is 15 residues long. The germline CDR1 and CDR2 sequences are SGHDN and FVKESK. V shed 4 bases and J 10 bases; nucleotides not matched to a gene: 11. The CDR3 is CASSRLADWEAEQFF. Written as DNA, the CDR3 is TGTGCCAGCAGCCGACTAGCGGACTGGGAGGCCGAGCAGTTCTTC.

A few counts support this clone. The chain has TRBV6-8 and TRBJ2-7; 8 bases match TRBD2. J gave up 3 bases and V 2 bases, and 3 bases lay outside the gene matches. Germline lookup yields CDR1 MNHGY and CDR2 SAAAGT. The CDR3 has 14 residues. CDR3 sequence: CASSYVAGNYEQYF. Here the CDR3 DNA reads TGTGCCAGCAGTTACGTAGCGGGGAACTACGAGCAGTACTTC.

By its share, this clone is medium-sized (0.01 to 0.1%). The chain recombines TRBV11-3 with TRBJ1-1; D might be TRBD1 (5 bases). Germline V gene data show CDR1 as SGHNT and CDR2 as YENEEA. The CDR3 contains 14 residues. Trimming removed 3 bases from V and 4 bases from J, with 12 bases in between. The CDR3 here is CASSLVGASTEAFF. The CDR3 nucleotides are TGTGCCAGCAGCTTGGTCGGGGCGAGCACTGAAGCTTTCTTT. Variable domain in full (rest from reference TRBV11-3 and TRBJ1-1): EAGVVQSPRYKIIEKKQPVAFWCNPISGHNTLYWYLQNLGQGPELLIRYENEEAVDDSQLPKDRFSAERLKGVDSTLKIQPAELGDSAVYLCASSLVGASTEAFFGQGTRLTVV.

The V and J genes are TRBV19 and TRBJ1-5; 8 positions match TRBD1. J was trimmed by 5 bases and V by 9 bases; bases with no gene match: 18. This CDR3 comprises 17 residues. Germline assignment: CDR1 LNHDA and CDR2 SQIVND (reference sequence). The CDR3 sequence is CASKSDEGQGRDQPQHF. In DNA form, the CDR3 reads TGTGCCAGCAAGTCCGACGAAGGACAGGGTCGAGATCAGCCCCAGCATTTT.

This rearrangement joins TRBV25-1 to TRBJ1-1; the D gene is possibly TRBD1 (5 bases). This CDR3 spans 13 amino acids. Germline V gene sequence: CDR1 MGHDK, CDR2 SYGVNS. Trimming shortened V by 1 base and J by 11 bases, and 14 bases separated the two germline ends. The CDR3 region is CASSESQGQGAFF. CDR3 DNA: TGTGCCAGCAGTGAATCTCAGGGCCAAGGGGCTTTCTTT. Drawing the rest from reference TRBV25-1 and TRBJ1-1, the complete variable domain is EADIYQTPRYLVIGTGKKITLECSQTMGHDKMYWYQQDPGMELHLIHYSYGVNSTEKGDLSSESTVSRIRTEHFPLTLESARPSHTSQYLCASSESQGQGAFFGQGTRLTVV.

There are a few counts of this clone. The rearrangement links TRBV9 to TRBJ2-7; 7 bases are shared with TRBD2. Germline CDR1 and CDR2: SGDLS and YYNGEE. CDR3 length equals 16 residues. V gave up 0 bases and J gave up 3 bases; unmatched junction bases: 9. Here the CDR3 reads CASSVGLGGSLYEQYF. The CDR3 region has the DNA TGTGCCAGCAGCGTAGGTCTGGGGGGGAGCCTCTACGAGCAGTACTTC.

The chain combines TRBV11-3 with TRBJ1-4; tentative D call: TRBD1 (5 bases). CDR1 and CDR2 (germline): SGHNT, YENEEA. The V end lost 5 bases, the J end lost 6 bases, and 13 bases lay between the germline ends. The CDR3 covers 14 residues. CDR3 DNA: TGTGCCAGCAGCGGCGGGGGGGGTGATGAAAAACTGTTTTTT. Encoded protein: CASSGGGGDEKLFF. Full variable domain (outside the CDR3, taken from reference TRBV11-3 and TRBJ1-4): EAGVVQSPRYKIIEKKQPVAFWCNPISGHNTLYWYLQNLGQGPELLIRYENEEAVDDSQLPKDRFSAERLKGVDSTLKIQPAELGDSAVYLCASSGGGGDEKLFFGSGTQLSVL.

This clone was seen more than once but under ten times. The chain has TRBV4-1 and TRBJ1-4; a possible D gene is TRBD1 (6 bases). The germline V gene encodes CDR1 MGHRA and CDR2 YSYEKL. The CDR3 covers 17 residues. Trimming stripped 0 bases from V and 3 bases from J, with 14 bases between. CDR3 residues: CASSQEGRGAANEKLFF. The CDR3, as DNA: TGCGCCAGCAGCCAAGAGGGCAGGGGCGCAGCTAATGAAAAACTGTTTTTT.

The chain links TRBV19 to TRBJ2-3; 8 nucleotides agree with TRBD2. This CDR3 region has 16 residues. The germline CDR1 and CDR2 sequences are LNHDA and SQIVND (reference sequence). V lost 7 bases to trimming and J lost 6 bases; unmatched junction nucleotides: 15. Here the CDR3 DNA reads TGTGCCAGTATCAGCAGAGGAGTCGGGGGGGCGGATACGCAGTATTTT. As protein: CASISRGVGGADTQYF.

In its sample, this clone is large. This chain connects TRBV28 to TRBJ2-1, with 7 bases matching TRBD2. Germline values: CDR1 MDHEN, CDR2 SYDVKM. The CDR3 is 15 residues long. The ends lost 5 bases at V and 3 bases at J; junction bases unmatched: 7. Here the CDR3 DNA reads TGTGCCAGCAGTCCGGGAGGACTTGACTACAATGAGCAGTTCTTC. This translates into CASSPGGLDYNEQFF.

The chain couples TRBV6-8 to TRBJ2-3; D tentatively fits TRBD1 or TRBD2 (6 bases each). V shed 2 bases and J shed 2 bases, with 8 bases lying between them. CDR1 MNHGY and CDR2 SAAAGT come from the germline V gene. The CDR3 is made up of 14 amino acids. CDR3 DNA sequence: TGTGCCAGCAGTTACCCGGGGGCCACAGATACGCAGTATTTT. Translating it yields CASSYPGATDTQYF.

The V gene is TRBV9, the J gene TRBJ2-3; tentatively, D is TRBD1 or TRBD2 (6 bases each). The ends were cut back, 0 bases at V and 3 bases at J, with 11 bases in the middle. The CDR3 totals 15 residues. CDR1 and CDR2 (germline): SGDLS, YYNGEE. The CDR3 protein is CASSVAGGGTDTQYF. In DNA, the CDR3 is TGTGCCAGCAGCGTAGCTGGAGGGGGGACAGATACGCAGTATTTT.

This clone appeared many times. The chain is built from TRBV7-6 and TRBJ2-2, with a possible D match to TRBD1 (6 bases). The V and J ends lost 3 bases and 5 bases respectively, with 22 bases between them. The germline V gene has CDR1 SGHVS and CDR2 FNYEAQ. This CDR3 region has 18 residues. The CDR3 loop reads CASSLAWGPRTGTGELFF. CDR3 DNA sequence: TGTGCCAGCAGCTTGGCCTGGGGGCCCCGAACGGGGACCGGGGAGCTGTTTTTT.

This clone is labeled medium-sized. The V gene is TRBV11-3, the J gene TRBJ1-5, with D hard to call. The CDR3 covers 15 residues. V shed 5 bases and J shed 0 bases, with 11 bases lying between them. Germline loops: CDR1 SGHNT, CDR2 YENEEA. CDR3 in DNA: TGTGCCAGCAGCCCGGGTGCTTATAGCAATCAGCCCCAGCATTTT. Translating it yields CASSPGAYSNQPQHF.

This clone has a handful of counts. The chain has TRBV6-8 and TRBJ1-1; D perhaps matches TRBD1 (6 bases). The CDR3 spans 12 residues. CDR1 is MNHGY, CDR2 SAAAGT, per germline. With 4 bases removed from V and 5 bases from J, the gap between germline ends came to 8 bases. As DNA, the CDR3 is TGTGCCAGCAGTTGGGGACAAACTGAAGCTTTCTTT. Amino acid sequence: CASSWGQTEAFF.

The chain recombines TRBV5-1 with TRBJ1-3; no firm D call. The CDR3 runs to 14 residues. V was cut by 0 bases and J by 4 bases, with 8 bases left in between. The germline gives CDR1 SGHRS, CDR2 YFSETQ. The CDR3 DNA reads as TGCGCCAGCAGCTTGGTGTCCGGAGGAAACACCATATATTTT. It yields the protein CASSLVSGGNTIYF.

The chain employs TRBV6-1 and TRBJ2-7; perhaps D is TRBD1 or TRBD2 (5 bases each). Between the trimmed V and J ends, which lost 1 base and 5 bases, there was a span of 12 bases. CDR3 size: 14 residues. The germline V gene has CDR1 MNHNS and CDR2 SASEGT. The CDR3 protein is CASSEGRSGHEQYF. DNA for the CDR3: TGTGCCAGCAGTGAAGGAAGGTCGGGGCACGAGCAGTACTTC.

The rearrangement links TRBV18 to TRBJ2-7, with D uncertain. V shed 1 base and J shed 3 bases, with 10 bases lying between them. Per the germline V gene, CDR1 is KGHSH and CDR2 is LQKENI. This CDR3 has 14 residues. In DNA, the CDR3 is TGTGCCAGCTCACCACGGCACAGTGGCTACGAGCAGTACTTC. Encoded protein: CASSPRHSGYEQYF.